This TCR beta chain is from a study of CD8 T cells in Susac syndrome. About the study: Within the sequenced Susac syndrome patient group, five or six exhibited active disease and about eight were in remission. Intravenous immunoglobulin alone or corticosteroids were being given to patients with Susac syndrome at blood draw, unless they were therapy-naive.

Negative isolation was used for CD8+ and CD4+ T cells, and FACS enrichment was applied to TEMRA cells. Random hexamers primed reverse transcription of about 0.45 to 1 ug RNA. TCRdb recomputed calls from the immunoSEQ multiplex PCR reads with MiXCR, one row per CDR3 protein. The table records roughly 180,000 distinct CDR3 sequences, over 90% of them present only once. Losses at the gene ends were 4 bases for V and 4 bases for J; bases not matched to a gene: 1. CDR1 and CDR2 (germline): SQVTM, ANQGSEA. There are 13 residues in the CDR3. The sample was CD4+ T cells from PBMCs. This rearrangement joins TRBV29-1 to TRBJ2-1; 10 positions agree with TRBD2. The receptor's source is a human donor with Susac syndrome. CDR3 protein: CSVVLAGYNEQFF. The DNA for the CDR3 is TGCAGCGTTGTACTAGCGGGGTACAATGAGCAGTTCTTC.